This T cell receptor beta chain was identified during a study of CD8 T cells in ankylosing spondylitis. To note about this clonotype: Its matching antigen is unknown.

Study-level findings and limits: Reactive arthritis synovial fluid and blood previously showed some of these motif variants. Matched ankylosing spondylitis synovial fluid reportedly contained a significantly enriched population of disease-linked clones. Typical of ankylosing spondylitis blood, it appeared, was a TCR beta motif of seven to nine highly homologous variants.

Quantitative molecular-barcoded 5'-RACE generated the TCR beta libraries. MiXCR was run by TCRdb on the 5' RACE reads, yielding one entry per CDR3 protein. The sample contains 800,000 to 900,000 distinct CDR3 sequences, about 10% of which appear only once. This CDR3 has 15 residues. Germline CDR1 and CDR2: PRHDT and FYEKMQ (reference sequence). Trimming stripped 1 base from V and 0 bases from J, with 7 bases between. V is TRBV13 and J is TRBJ1-3; D is ambiguous. The sequencing input was blood, either unsorted or a sorted T cell fraction (not recorded which). The TCR was taken from a male donor with ankylosing spondylitis. The CDR3 is CASSLAPRSGNTIYF. The CDR3 bases are TGTGCCAGCAGCTTAGCCCCTCGCTCTGGAAACACCATATATTTT.